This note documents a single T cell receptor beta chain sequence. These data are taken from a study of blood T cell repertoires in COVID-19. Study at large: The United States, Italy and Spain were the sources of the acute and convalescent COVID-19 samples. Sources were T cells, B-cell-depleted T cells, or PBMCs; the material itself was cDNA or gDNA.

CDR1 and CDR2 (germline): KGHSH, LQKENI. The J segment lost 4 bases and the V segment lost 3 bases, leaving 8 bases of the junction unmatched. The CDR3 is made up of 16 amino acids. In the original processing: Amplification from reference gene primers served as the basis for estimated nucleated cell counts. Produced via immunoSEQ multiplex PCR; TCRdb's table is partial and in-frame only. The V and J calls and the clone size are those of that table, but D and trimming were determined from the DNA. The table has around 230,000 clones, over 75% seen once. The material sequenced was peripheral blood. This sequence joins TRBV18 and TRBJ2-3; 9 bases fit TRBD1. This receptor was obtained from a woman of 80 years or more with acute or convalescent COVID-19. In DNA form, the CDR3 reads TGTGCCAGCTCACCTTTGAGGGACAGGGTATCAGATACGCAGTATTTT. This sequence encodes CASSPLRDRVSDTQYF.